These 22 T cell receptor beta chains came from one sample sequenced in a study of memory B cells and T cells in multiple sclerosis. The antigens these receptors bind are not known. Separate sequencing covered autoproliferating (CFSE-dim) and non-proliferating (CFSE-high) T cells from stimulus-free culture. 40 million to 50 million CFSE-labeled PBMCs were cultured around seven days unstimulated, then replicate wells were pooled. Data came from immunoSEQ multiplex PCR; TCRdb stores just in-frame clones and leaves some out. Among around 50,000 clones, almost 85% were seen once, and the ten largest hold roughly 1.1%. The source material was PBMCs from blood kept in culture. The receptor source for this set is a human donor with multiple sclerosis.

In this sample, this clone turned up a few times. This chain joins TRBV4-3 and TRBJ2-3, with unresolved D. From germline, CDR1 is LGHNA and CDR2 YSLEER. The CDR3 covers 15 residues. V was shortened by 0 bases and J by 3 bases, with 10 bases between the two germline ends. DNA of the CDR3: TGCGCCAGCAGCCAAGATATCCACAAGACAGATACGCAGTATTTT. Protein product: CASSQDIHKTDTQYF.

The gene calls are TRBV7-8 and TRBJ2-5; 10 bases fit TRBD1. The tail of the sequence fits TRBJ2-7 better, so the J call may be wrong. This CDR3 is built from 16 residues. Looked up from germline, CDR1 is SGHVS and CDR2 is FQNEAQ. Here the CDR3 DNA reads TGTGCCAGCAGCTTTCGGACCCGGGACAGGGGTGACGAGCAGTACTTC. Amino acid sequence: CASSFRTRDRGDEQYF.

The chain uses TRBV4-3 and TRBJ1-4; 7 bases line up with TRBD1. CDR1 is LGHNA, CDR2 YSLEER, per germline. The trim removed 2 bases at V and 7 bases at J, leaving 22 bases unmatched. The CDR3 has 20 amino acids. CDR3 coding DNA: TGCGCCAGCAGCCAACCCCCCGGAGGGGGCGCGCGCATAGAAAGTGAAAAACTGTTTTTT. Translated: CASSQPPGGGARIESEKLFF.

This clone was observed a handful of times. This chain links TRBV4-1 with TRBJ2-4; D is ambiguous. CDR1 is MGHRA and CDR2 is YSYEKL in the germline V gene. Between the trimmed V and J ends, which lost 0 bases and 0 bases, there was a span of 6 bases. CDR3 length equals 15 residues. CDR3 amino acids: CASSQDPGAKNIQYF. DNA for the CDR3: TGCGCCAGCAGCCAAGATCCAGGAGCCAAAAACATTCAGTACTTC.

The gene calls are TRBV9 and TRBJ1-3; D is possibly TRBD1 (6 bases). The CDR3 is made up of 15 amino acids. Germline V gene data show CDR1 as SGDLS and CDR2 as YYNGEE. V was pared by 1 base and J by 3 bases, with 11 bases between. The CDR3 DNA reads TGTGCCAGCAGCGTATATCCAGGGGATGGAAACACCATATATTTT. It is translated as CASSVYPGDGNTIYF.

The chain couples TRBV6-1 to TRBJ2-7; unclear D gene. This CDR3 has 14 amino acids. Trimming removed 10 bases from V and 6 bases from J, with 22 bases in between. Germline V lookup: CDR1 MNHNS, CDR2 SASEGT. This chain's CDR3 is CATETVFGVGEQYF. The CDR3, as DNA: TGTGCCACCGAGACCGTTTTTGGTGTCGGCGAGCAGTACTTC.

The chain links TRBV10-3 to TRBJ2-3; maybe TRBD2 (6 bases). Germline CDR1 and CDR2: ENHRY and SYGVKD. Trimming removed 0 bases from V and 3 bases from J, with 7 bases in between. The CDR3 is made up of 14 amino acids. In DNA form, the CDR3 reads TGTGCCATCAGTGAGTCTGGGGGGACAGATACGCAGTATTTT. This gives the protein CAISESGGTDTQYF.

This chain joins TRBV19 and TRBJ1-5; no definite D call. The CDR3 length is 17 residues. The V end lost 3 bases, the J end lost 2 bases, and 17 bases lay between the germline ends. Germline V CDR1 and CDR2: LNHDA, SQIVND (reference sequence). The CDR3: CASSILGSGTGNQPQHF. The CDR3 nucleotides are TGTGCCAGTAGTATTCTGGGCTCCGGTACGGGCAATCAGCCCCAGCATTTT.

This clone was detected only a few times. This chain's CDR3 is CASSKDSERIRYTF. CDR3 nucleotides: TGTGCCAGCTCGAAGGACAGTGAACGGATTCGCTACACCTTC. The rearrangement links TRBV18 to TRBJ1-2, with D perhaps matching TRBD1 (6 bases). The CDR3 spans 14 residues. CDR1 and CDR2 (germline): KGHSH, LQKENI. The V end lost 6 bases, the J end lost 9 bases, and 20 bases lay between the germline ends.

The chain links TRBV2 to TRBJ1-2; a weak D match, TRBD1 (6 bases). The CDR3 totals 13 residues. V was clipped by 5 bases and J by 2 bases, with 9 bases between them. CDR1 and CDR2 (germline): SNHLY, FYNNEI. CDR3 protein: CASSTGQNYGYTF. Here the CDR3 DNA reads TGTGCCAGCAGTACTGGACAGAACTATGGCTACACCTTC.

The rearrangement uses TRBV6-5 and TRBJ2-7; D is unresolved. Germline lookup yields CDR1 MNHEY and CDR2 SVGAGI. The CDR3 extends over 13 amino acids. Trimming cost V 2 bases and J 0 bases, with 5 bases left between them. The CDR3 DNA is TGTGCCAGCAGTTACCCGGGCTCCTACGAGCAGTACTTC. Amino acids: CASSYPGSYEQYF.

The V gene is TRBV30, the J gene TRBJ1-1; D is ambiguous. This CDR3 is 13 amino acids long. The V end was cut by 1 base, the J end by 7 bases, with 13 bases between. CDR1 and CDR2 (germline): GTSNPN, SVGIG (reference sequence). The CDR3 is CAWSAGLEGEAFF. CDR3 nucleotide sequence: TGTGCCTGGAGTGCTGGGTTGGAGGGTGAAGCTTTCTTT.

The chain has TRBV4-3 and TRBJ1-6; D call uncertain. The CDR3 totals 16 residues. With 2 bases removed from V and 2 bases from J, the gap between germline ends came to 10 bases. The germline V gene encodes CDR1 LGHNA and CDR2 YSLEER. CDR3 loop: CASSQSRATYNSPLHF. CDR3 nucleotide sequence: TGCGCCAGCAGCCAATCGAGGGCAACCTATAATTCACCCCTCCACTTT.

A few counts support this clone. The chain employs TRBV4-1 and TRBJ2-7; D not certain. The CDR3 length is 13 residues. With 3 bases removed from V and 1 base from J, the gap between germline ends came to 7 bases. Germline V gene sequence: CDR1 MGHRA, CDR2 YSYEKL. Here the CDR3 reads CASSQIDSYEQYF. CDR3 DNA: TGCGCCAGCAGCCAGATCGATTCCTACGAGCAGTACTTC.

The V call is TRBV6-1, the J call TRBJ1-1; TRBD1 agrees at 11 bases. The germline CDR1 and CDR2 sequences are MNHNS and SASEGT. This CDR3 region has 15 residues. Trimming cost V 6 bases and J 1 base; bases outside gene matches: 4. This chain's CDR3 is CASRWDRGANTEAFF. As DNA, the CDR3 is TGTGCCAGCAGGTGGGACAGGGGGGCGAACACTGAAGCTTTCTTT.

V and J are TRBV6-6 and TRBJ2-2, with D perhaps matching TRBD2 (7 bases). V was trimmed by 0 bases and J by 7 bases, leaving 15 bases between them. CDR3 length: 16 amino acids. Germline V lookup: CDR1 MNHNY, CDR2 SVGAGI (reference sequence). CDR3: CASSYSLGGQNGELFF. DNA of the CDR3: TGTGCCAGCAGTTACTCGTTGGGGGGGCAGAACGGGGAGCTGTTTTTT.

The chain combines TRBV10-3 with TRBJ1-1; D might be TRBD1 (6 bases). V lost 3 bases, J lost 5 bases, and 25 bases lay in between. The CDR3 spans 18 residues. CDR1 and CDR2 from the germline V gene are ENHRY and SYGVKD. CDR3 nucleotides: TGTGCCATCAGTGAATGGATGGGGCGGGCAGGGGCAGGGACTGAAGCTTTCTTT. This translates into CAISEWMGRAGAGTEAFF.

The chain recombines TRBV19 with TRBJ2-7, with a tentative D call TRBD1 (6 bases). Germline CDR1 and CDR2: LNHDA and SQIVND (reference sequence). The CDR3 totals 12 residues. For the CDR3, the DNA is TGTGCTACCAGAGGCAAGGGGGACGAGCAGTACTTC. Its translation: CATRGKGDEQYF. Complete variable domain (other parts from reference TRBV19 and TRBJ2-7): DGGITQSPKYLFRKEGQNVTLSCEQNLNHDAMYWYRQDPGQGLRLIYYSQIVNDFQKGDIAEGYSVSREKKESFPLTVTSAQKNPTAFYLCATRGKGDEQYFGPGTRLTVT.

This chain joins TRBV5-1 and TRBJ1-1; no clear D gene. This CDR3 region has 13 residues. Looked up from germline, CDR1 is SGHRS and CDR2 is YFSETQ. Trimming shortened V by 0 bases and J by 8 bases, and 11 bases separated the two germline ends. The CDR3 DNA reads TGCGCCAGCAGCTTGGTTGAGGGCAGGGAAGCTTTCTTT. Its protein product is CASSLVEGREAFF.

The chain links TRBV11-1 to TRBJ2-5; the D is unclear. TRBJ2-7 explains the end of the DNA better; the J call may be wrong. The germline gives CDR1 SGHAT, CDR2 FQDESV (reference sequence). The CDR3 spans 13 residues. This CDR3 is CASSLTVSAEQYF. The CDR3 region has the DNA TGTGCCAGCAGCTTAACGGTCTCAGCCGAGCAGTACTTC.

The J gene is TRBJ1-1, the V gene TRBV7-2, with D possibly TRBD1 on 5 matching bases. The V gene lost 4 bases and the J gene lost 2 bases, with 14 bases spanning the gap. Looked up from germline, CDR1 is SGHTA and CDR2 is FQGNSA. The CDR3 consists of 15 residues. CDR3 DNA sequence: TGTGCCAGCAGCTCGCCCCCGGGACGAAACACTGAAGCTTTCTTT. This sequence encodes CASSSPPGRNTEAFF.

This sequence joins TRBV1 and TRBJ1-2; no DNA check was done on the table's D call, TRBD1. TRBV1 is assigned pseudogene status. This CDR3 spans 15 amino acids. The chain's CDR3 is CTSSPGQGLNYGYTF. DNA of the CDR3: TGCACCAGCAGCCCCGGACAGGGGCTAAACTATGGCTACACCTTC.